The T cell receptor beta chain under discussion was sequenced for a study of technical replicates of blood from a few donors. Method: immunoSEQ multiplex PCR; TCRdb's copy keeps in-frame clones and lacks some. This sample has tens of thousands of clones, with about 98% found just once. Per germline, CDR1 SGHRS and CDR2 YFSETQ. Trimming left V 1 base short and J 4 bases short, with 11 bases between. This CDR3 is 14 amino acids long. The V and J genes are TRBV5-1 and TRBJ1-1; D uncertain. The receptor was derived from a human donor in good health. The sequenced sample was T cells isolated from PBMCs. CDR3 sequence reads: CASSLLVPSTEAFF. In DNA form, the CDR3 reads TGCGCCAGCAGCTTGCTGGTTCCCAGCACTGAAGCTTTCTTT.